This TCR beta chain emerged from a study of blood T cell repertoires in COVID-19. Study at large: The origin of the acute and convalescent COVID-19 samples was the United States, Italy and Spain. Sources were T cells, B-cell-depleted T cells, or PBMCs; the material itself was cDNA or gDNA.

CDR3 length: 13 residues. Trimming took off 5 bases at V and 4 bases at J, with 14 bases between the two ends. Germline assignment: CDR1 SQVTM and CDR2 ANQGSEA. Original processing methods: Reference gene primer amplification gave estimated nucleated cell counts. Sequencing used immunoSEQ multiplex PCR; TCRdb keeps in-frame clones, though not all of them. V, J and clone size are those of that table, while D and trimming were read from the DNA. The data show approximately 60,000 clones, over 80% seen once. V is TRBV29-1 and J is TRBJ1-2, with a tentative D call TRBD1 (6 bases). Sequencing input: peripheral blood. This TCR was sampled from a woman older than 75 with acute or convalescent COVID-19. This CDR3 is CSVQQGLSYGYTF. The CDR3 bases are TGCAGCGTTCAACAGGGTTTGAGCTATGGCTACACCTTC.